This TCR beta chain is drawn from a study of T cells in narcolepsy. A remark on this clone: Its antigen remains unknown.

Profiled with immunoSEQ multiplex PCR; TCRdb holds only in-frame clones, not every one. The table has roughly 20,000 clones, roughly four fifths seen once. Notes on the study in general: HCRT-specific and TRIB2-specific autoreactive clonotypes appeared among same-patient CSF and blood CD4+ clonotypes.

This sequence originates from a human donor in good health. Sequencing input: memory (CD45RA-) CD4+ T cells from blood.

CDR3 loop: CASSHRLGSGANVLTF. As DNA, the CDR3 is TGTGCCAGCAGCCACCGACTGGGCTCTGGGGCCAACGTCCTGACTTTC. The chain uses TRBV14 and TRBJ2-6; D unclear. The germline CDR1 and CDR2 sequences are SGHDN and FVKESK. CDR3 length: 16 residues. Trimming removed 3 bases from V and 0 bases from J, with 9 bases in between.